A single sample gave rise to the 18 T cell receptor beta chains below, sequenced in a study of blood T cell repertoires in COVID-19. Method: immunoSEQ multiplex PCR; TCRdb's copy keeps in-frame clones and lacks some. The sample consists of about 88,000 clones, 87% of them appearing once. The sample comprised peripheral blood. These receptors originate from a male donor with acute or convalescent COVID-19.

This clone was seen a single time. The chain is built from TRBV18 and TRBJ1-5; 7 positions match TRBD1. Germline V gives CDR1 KGHSH, CDR2 LQKENI. Trimming took 3 bases from V and 3 from J; bases not matched to a gene: 5. The CDR3 covers 15 residues. CDR3 bases: TGTGCCAGCTCACCGGAGGACAGGCACAATCAGCCCCAGCATTTT. This translates into CASSPEDRHNQPQHF.

The rearrangement joins TRBV7-2 to TRBJ2-1; 13 bases align to TRBD2. V shed 9 bases, J shed 6 bases, and the junction held 8 bases outside the gene matches. The CDR3 has 15 residues. The germline V gene has CDR1 SGHTA and CDR2 FQGNSA. Written as DNA, the CDR3 is TGTGCCAGTGGTACTAGCGGGGGGGCGGCCAATGAGCAGTTCTTC. It yields the protein CASGTSGGAANEQFF.

The chain joins TRBV19 to TRBJ1-2; 10 bases match TRBD1. The V gene's germline CDR1 is LNHDA and CDR2 SQIVND (reference sequence). V was pared by 6 bases and J by 8 bases, with 9 bases of the junction left unmatched. The CDR3 runs 14 residues. The DNA for the CDR3 is TGTGCCAGTAGGCCGGGACAGGGGTTTTGGGGCTACACCTTC. Encoded protein: CASRPGQGFWGYTF.

The V call is TRBV5-1, the J call TRBJ1-1; D possibly corresponds to TRBD1 (6 bases). The V gene lost 5 bases and the J gene lost 1 base, with 12 bases spanning the gap. CDR1 is SGHRS, CDR2 YFSETQ, per germline. The CDR3 length is 14 residues. The CDR3 DNA sequence: TGCGCCAGCAGGTCGGGGGGCGCGAACACTGAAGCTTTCTTT. Translation gives CASRSGGANTEAFF.

CDR3 region: CASTRPGQALQKLFF. CDR3 sequence (DNA): TGTGCCAGCACCCGGCCGGGACAGGCCCTCCAAAAACTGTTTTTT. The chain carries TRBV28 and TRBJ1-4; 8 positions agree with TRBD1. This CDR3 has 15 amino acids. Trimming at V came to 7 bases and at J to 9 bases, leaving 13 bases not matched to a gene. From germline, CDR1 is MDHEN and CDR2 SYDVKM.

The chain recombines TRBV3-1 (or the pseudogene TRBV3-2) with TRBJ1-3; D is ambiguous. Trimming shortened V by 2 bases and J by 7 bases, and 12 bases separated the two germline ends. Per germline, CDR1 LGHDT and CDR2 YNNKEL (reference sequence). The CDR3 runs to 14 residues. The CDR3, as DNA: TGTGCCAGCAGCCAAAACGCAGGAACTAACACCATATATTTT. Its protein product is CASSQNAGTNTIYF.

This chain joins TRBV5-1 and TRBJ1-6; weak D call: TRBD1 (6 bases). The germline V and J ends were trimmed by 0 bases and 9 bases, with 13 bases remaining between them. This CDR3 has 15 residues. Germline V gene data show CDR1 as SGHRS and CDR2 as YFSETQ. This chain's CDR3 is CASSLAGGPISPLHF. In DNA, the CDR3 is TGCGCCAGCAGCTTGGCTGGGGGCCCTATTTCACCCCTCCACTTT.

The chain employs TRBV2 and TRBJ2-1; a weak D match, TRBD2 (5 bases). CDR1 and CDR2 from the germline V gene are SNHLY and FYNNEI. Trimming pared 3 bases from V and 5 bases from J, leaving 14 bases between. The CDR3 has 15 amino acids. The CDR3 protein is CASSEFRTFDNEQFF. CDR3 nucleotide sequence: TGTGCCAGCAGTGAGTTTCGGACTTTTGACAATGAGCAGTTCTTC. The full variable domain, rest sourced from reference TRBV2 and TRBJ2-1, is EPEVTQTPSHQVTQMGQEVILRCVPISNHLYFYWYRQILGQKVEFLVSFYNNEISEKSEIFDDQFSVERPDGSNFTLKIRSTKLEDSAMYFCASSEFRTFDNEQFFGPGTRLTVL.

This clone occurred a few times. The genes are TRBV6-5 and TRBJ2-7, with a possible D match to TRBD1 (6 bases). Trimming shortened V by 0 bases and J by 2 bases, and 8 bases separated the two germline ends. The CDR3 has 14 amino acids. Germline CDR1 is MNHEY and CDR2 is SVGAGI. The CDR3 protein is CASSYSRTAYEQYF. The CDR3 DNA reads as TGTGCCAGCAGTTACTCCAGGACAGCCTACGAGCAGTACTTC.

Concerning this clone: The junction departs from germline at one end; a sequencing error may be responsible. The chain has TRBV7-7 and TRBJ2-5, with 11 bases matching TRBD2. This CDR3 comprises 15 residues. Germline V CDR1 and CDR2: SSHAT, FNYEAQ (reference sequence). As DNA, the CDR3 is TGTGCCAGCAGCCTAGCGGGGGGAAGGGCAGAGACCCAGTACTTC. As protein: CASSLAGGRAETQYF.

The chain uses TRBV6-1 and TRBJ2-7; unclear D gene. Trimming cost V 2 bases and J 2 bases, with 7 bases left between them. There are 13 residues in the CDR3. Germline CDR1 is MNHNS and CDR2 is SASEGT. CDR3 amino acids: CASSEINTYEQYF. In DNA form, the CDR3 reads TGTGCCAGCAGTGAAATTAACACCTACGAGCAGTACTTC.

The chain has TRBV5-4 and TRBJ2-5; 9 nucleotides line up with TRBD1. The CDR3 totals 15 residues. With 0 bases clipped from V and 4 bases from J, the junction kept 4 bases outside the gene matches. Germline V CDR1 and CDR2: SGHNT, YYREEE (reference sequence). The CDR3 loop reads CASSLGTGVGETQYF. The CDR3 DNA reads TGTGCCAGCAGCTTGGGGACAGGGGTGGGAGAGACCCAGTACTTC.

The chain is built from TRBV7-2 and TRBJ2-5; 8 positions agree with TRBD1. CDR3 length: 14 amino acids. The junction had 7 bases not matched to a gene; V was cut back by 4 bases and J by 6 bases. In germline, CDR1 is SGHTA, CDR2 FQGNSA. DNA for the CDR3: TGTGCCAGCAGCTCTAACAGGGGGAGGCAGACCCAGTACTTC. It translates to CASSSNRGRQTQYF.

This clone came up a few times. The chain recombines TRBV18 with TRBJ1-1; 8 bases line up with TRBD1. The V gene end was trimmed by 6 bases and the J gene end by 11 bases; junction bases not matched to a gene: 5. CDR1 is KGHSH, CDR2 LQKENI, per germline. CDR3 length: 11 residues. The DNA of the CDR3 is TGTGCCAGCTCTCCGGACAGGGAGGCTTTCTTT. Protein: CASSPDREAFF.

The V and J genes are TRBV6-5 and TRBJ2-5; D possibly corresponds to TRBD1 (5 bases). V was clipped by 6 bases and J by 5 bases, with 19 bases between them. Germline CDR1 is MNHEY and CDR2 is SVGAGI. The CDR3 totals 15 residues. CDR3 sequence (DNA): TGTGCCAGCAGCCAGGGTCGGCTGGGGCAGGAGACCCAGTACTTC. Encoded protein: CASSQGRLGQETQYF.

V gene TRBV7-9 combines with J gene TRBJ2-7, with D uncertain. This CDR3 spans 13 amino acids. V gave up 5 bases and J gave up 0 bases, with 8 bases separating them. Germline CDR1 SEHNR, CDR2 FQNEAQ (reference sequence). CDR3 amino acids: CASSPNNSYEQYF. The CDR3 nucleotides read TGTGCCAGCAGCCCAAACAACTCCTACGAGCAGTACTTC.

The V gene is TRBV19, the J gene TRBJ1-5, with TRBD1 matching 7 bases. Germline V lookup: CDR1 LNHDA, CDR2 SQIVND (reference sequence). V shed 1 base and J 5 bases; nucleotides not matched to a gene: 8. The CDR3 spans 16 residues. CDR3 loop: CASSIGPGQSYQPQHF. The DNA for the CDR3 is TGTGCCAGTAGTATAGGACCGGGACAGTCGTATCAGCCCCAGCATTTT.

The chain employs TRBV7-9 and TRBJ1-2, with TRBD1 matching over 10 bases. V lost 5 bases to trimming and J lost 6 bases; unmatched junction nucleotides: 6. CDR3 length equals 14 residues. Germline CDR1 and CDR2: SEHNR and FQNEAQ (reference sequence). CDR3 amino acids: CASSKTGGANGYTF. CDR3 sequence (DNA): TGTGCCAGCAGCAAGACAGGGGGCGCTAATGGCTACACCTTC.